This TCR beta chain was recorded in a study of T cells after yellow fever vaccination. TCRdb re-analysed the 5' RACE reads in MiXCR, keeping a single row per CDR3 protein. This table has about 260,000 distinct CDR3 sequences, around 5.2% appearing once. Trimming took 1 base from V and 12 from J, leaving 14 bases between them. This CDR3 comprises 13 residues. Germline V gene data show CDR1 as LNHNV and CDR2 as YYDKDF (reference sequence). The sample holds a few counts of this clonotype. The clonotype comes from a man aged 18 to 35 who received the YFV17D yellow fever vaccine. V and J are TRBV15 and TRBJ2-3; unclear D gene. The sequenced sample was CD4+ T cells sorted from PBMCs, obtained on the day of the yellow fever booster vaccination. The CDR3 DNA sequence: TGTGCCACCAGCAGAGTGGTTGAGAAAATTCAGTATTTT. Residues: CATSRVVEKIQYF.